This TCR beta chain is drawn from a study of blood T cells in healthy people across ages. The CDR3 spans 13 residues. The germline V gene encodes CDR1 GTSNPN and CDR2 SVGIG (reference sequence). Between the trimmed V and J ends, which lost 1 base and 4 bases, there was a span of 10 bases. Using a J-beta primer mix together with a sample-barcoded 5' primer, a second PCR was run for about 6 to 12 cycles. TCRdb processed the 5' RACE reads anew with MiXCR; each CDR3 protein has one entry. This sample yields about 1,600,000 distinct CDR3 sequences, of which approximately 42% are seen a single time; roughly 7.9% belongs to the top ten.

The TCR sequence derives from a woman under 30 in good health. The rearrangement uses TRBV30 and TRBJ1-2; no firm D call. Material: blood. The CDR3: CAWSAGVLYGYTF. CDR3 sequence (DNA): TGTGCCTGGAGTGCTGGGGTCCTCTATGGCTACACCTTC.